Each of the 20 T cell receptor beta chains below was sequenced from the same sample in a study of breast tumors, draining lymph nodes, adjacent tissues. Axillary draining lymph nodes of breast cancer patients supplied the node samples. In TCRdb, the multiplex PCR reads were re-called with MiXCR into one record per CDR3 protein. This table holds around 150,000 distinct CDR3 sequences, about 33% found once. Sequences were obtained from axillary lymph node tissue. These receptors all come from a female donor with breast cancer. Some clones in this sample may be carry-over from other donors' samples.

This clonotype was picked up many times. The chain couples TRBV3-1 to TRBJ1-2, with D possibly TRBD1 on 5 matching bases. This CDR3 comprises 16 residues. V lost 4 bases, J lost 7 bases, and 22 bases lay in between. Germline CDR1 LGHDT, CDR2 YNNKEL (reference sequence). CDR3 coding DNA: TGTGCCAGCAGCCCCACAAAAGGGTCCGGGAGGGGTGGCTACACCTTC. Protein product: CASSPTKGSGRGGYTF. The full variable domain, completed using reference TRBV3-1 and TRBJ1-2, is DTAVSQTPKYLVTQMGNDKSIKCEQNLGHDTMYWYKQDSKKFLKIMFSYNNKELIINETVPNRFSPKSPDKAHLNLHINSLELGDSAVYFCASSPTKGSGRGGYTFGSGTRLTVV.

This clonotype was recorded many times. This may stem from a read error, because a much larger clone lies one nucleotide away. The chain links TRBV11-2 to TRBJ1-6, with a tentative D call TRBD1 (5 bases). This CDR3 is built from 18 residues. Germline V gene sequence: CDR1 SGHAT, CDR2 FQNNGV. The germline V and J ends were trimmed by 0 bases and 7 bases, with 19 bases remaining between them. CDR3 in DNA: TGTGCCAGCAGCTTAGAAAAGGCGGCCTCGACAGTGAATTCACCCCTCCACTTT. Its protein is CASSLEKAASTVNSPLHF.

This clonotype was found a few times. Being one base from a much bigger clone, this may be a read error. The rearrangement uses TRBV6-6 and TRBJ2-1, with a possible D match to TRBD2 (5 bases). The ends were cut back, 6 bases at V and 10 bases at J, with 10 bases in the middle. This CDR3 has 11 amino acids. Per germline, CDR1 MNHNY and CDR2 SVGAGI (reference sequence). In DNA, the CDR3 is TGTGCCAGCAGGCACGGCGGGGAGCAGTTCTTC. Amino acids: CASRHGGEQFF.

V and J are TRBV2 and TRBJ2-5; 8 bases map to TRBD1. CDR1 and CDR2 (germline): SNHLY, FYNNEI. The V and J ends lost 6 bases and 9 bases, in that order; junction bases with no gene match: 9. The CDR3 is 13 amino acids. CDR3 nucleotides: TGTGCCAGCAGCCCCACAGGGGGAAGCCCCCAGTACTTC. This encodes CASSPTGGSPQYF.

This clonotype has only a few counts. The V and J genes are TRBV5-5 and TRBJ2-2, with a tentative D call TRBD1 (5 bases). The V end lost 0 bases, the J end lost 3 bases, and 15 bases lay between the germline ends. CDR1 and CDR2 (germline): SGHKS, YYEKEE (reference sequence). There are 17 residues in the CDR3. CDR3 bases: TGTGCCAGCAGCTTGGCCCCTAGAAGGGGCCACACCGGGGAGCTGTTTTTT. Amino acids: CASSLAPRRGHTGELFF.

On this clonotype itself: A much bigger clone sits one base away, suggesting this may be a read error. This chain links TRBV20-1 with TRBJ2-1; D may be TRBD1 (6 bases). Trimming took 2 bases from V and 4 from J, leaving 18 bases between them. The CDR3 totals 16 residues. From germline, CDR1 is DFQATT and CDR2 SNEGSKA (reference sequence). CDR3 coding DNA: TGCAGTGCTAGACCCAACACAGGGAAAACTTACAATGAGCAGTTCTTC. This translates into CSARPNTGKTYNEQFF.

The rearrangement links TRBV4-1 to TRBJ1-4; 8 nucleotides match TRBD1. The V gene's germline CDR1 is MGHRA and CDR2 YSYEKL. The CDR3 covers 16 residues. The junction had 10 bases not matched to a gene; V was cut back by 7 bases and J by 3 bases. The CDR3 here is CASTKHRGTANEKLFF. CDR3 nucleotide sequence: TGCGCCAGCACCAAACACAGGGGGACTGCTAATGAAAAACTGTTTTTT.

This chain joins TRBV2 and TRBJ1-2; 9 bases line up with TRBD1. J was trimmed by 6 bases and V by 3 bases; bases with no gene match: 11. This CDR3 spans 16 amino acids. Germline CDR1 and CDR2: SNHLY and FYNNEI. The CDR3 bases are TGTGCCAGCAGTGATCGCAAGGGACAGGGCCGTGATGGCTACACCTTC. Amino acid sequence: CASSDRKGQGRDGYTF.

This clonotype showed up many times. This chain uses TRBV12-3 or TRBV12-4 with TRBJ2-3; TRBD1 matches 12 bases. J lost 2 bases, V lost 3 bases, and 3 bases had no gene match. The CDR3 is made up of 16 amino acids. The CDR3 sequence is CASSFGTGGNTDTQYF. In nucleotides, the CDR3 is TGTGCCAGCAGTTTTGGGACAGGGGGCAACACAGATACGCAGTATTTT.

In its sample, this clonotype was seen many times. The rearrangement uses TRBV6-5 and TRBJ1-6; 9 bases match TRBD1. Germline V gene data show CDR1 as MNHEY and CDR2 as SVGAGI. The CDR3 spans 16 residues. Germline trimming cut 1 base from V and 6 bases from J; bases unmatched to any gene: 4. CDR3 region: CASSYFGTGLNSPLHF. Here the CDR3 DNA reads TGTGCCAGCAGTTACTTTGGGACAGGGCTTAATTCACCCCTCCACTTT.

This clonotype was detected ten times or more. The CDR3 DNA follows: TGTGCCAGCAGCTTACGTACCCCCCAGGCCCTTGACGAGCAGTACTTC. Its translation: CASSLRTPQALDEQYF. The chain employs TRBV11-1 and TRBJ2-7; D gene unclear. Per the germline V gene, CDR1 is SGHAT and CDR2 is FQDESV (reference sequence). This CDR3 is built from 16 residues. Trimming pared 2 bases from V and 5 bases from J, leaving 19 bases between. The whole variable domain, remainder taken from reference TRBV11-1 and TRBJ2-7, is EAEVAQSPRYKITEKSQAVAFWCDPISGHATLYWYRQILGQGPELLVQFQDESVVDDSQLPKDRFSAERLKGVDSTLKIQPAELGDSAMYLCASSLRTPQALDEQYFGPGTRLTVT.

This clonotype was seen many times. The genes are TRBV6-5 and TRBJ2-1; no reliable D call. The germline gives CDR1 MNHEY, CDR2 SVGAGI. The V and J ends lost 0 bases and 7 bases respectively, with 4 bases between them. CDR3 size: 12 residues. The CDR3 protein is CASSYSGNEQFF. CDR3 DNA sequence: TGTGCCAGCAGTTACTCAGGGAATGAGCAGTTCTTC.

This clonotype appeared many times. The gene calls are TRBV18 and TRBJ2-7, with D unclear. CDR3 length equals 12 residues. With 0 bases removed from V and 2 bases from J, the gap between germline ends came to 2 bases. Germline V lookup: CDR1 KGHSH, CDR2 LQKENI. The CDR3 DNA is TGTGCCAGCTCACCACCGGCCTACGAGCAGTACGTC. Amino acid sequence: CASSPPAYEQYV.

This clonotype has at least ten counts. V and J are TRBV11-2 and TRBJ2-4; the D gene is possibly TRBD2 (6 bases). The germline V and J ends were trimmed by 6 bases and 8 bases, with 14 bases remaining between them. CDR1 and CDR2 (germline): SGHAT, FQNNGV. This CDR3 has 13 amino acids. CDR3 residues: CASRVTWEDIQYF. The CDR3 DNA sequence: TGTGCCAGCAGGGTGACATGGGAGGACATTCAGTACTTC.

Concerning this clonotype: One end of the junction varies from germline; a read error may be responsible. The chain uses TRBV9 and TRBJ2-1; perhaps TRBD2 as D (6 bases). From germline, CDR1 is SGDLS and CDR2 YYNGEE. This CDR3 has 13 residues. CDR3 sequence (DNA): TGTGCCGGCAGTGGGACTTTTAACAATGAGCAGTTCTTC. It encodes CAGSGTFNNEQFF.

The CDR3 DNA reads TGTGCCAGCAGTCCGAAACAGGGGGCTTTCAATGAGCAGTTCTTC. It specifies CASSPKQGAFNEQFF. V gene TRBV6-4 combines with J gene TRBJ2-1, with TRBD1 identical over 9 bases. V trimming: 5 bases; J trimming: 6 bases; junction bases outside the gene matches: 8. The length of the CDR3 is 15 residues. Per germline, CDR1 MRHNA and CDR2 SNTAGT.

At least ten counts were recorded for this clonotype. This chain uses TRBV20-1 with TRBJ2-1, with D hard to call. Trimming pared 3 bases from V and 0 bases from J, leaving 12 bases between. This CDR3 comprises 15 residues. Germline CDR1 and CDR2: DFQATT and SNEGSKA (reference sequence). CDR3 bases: TGCAGTGCTAGCTCCTCGCGCAGCTCCTACAATGAGCAGTTCTTC. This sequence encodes CSASSSRSSYNEQFF.

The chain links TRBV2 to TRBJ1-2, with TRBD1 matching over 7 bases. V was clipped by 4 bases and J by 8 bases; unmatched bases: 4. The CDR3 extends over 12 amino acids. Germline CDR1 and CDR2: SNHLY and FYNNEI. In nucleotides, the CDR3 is TGTGCCAGCAGTGCGACAGGGAGAGGCTACACCTTC. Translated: CASSATGRGYTF.

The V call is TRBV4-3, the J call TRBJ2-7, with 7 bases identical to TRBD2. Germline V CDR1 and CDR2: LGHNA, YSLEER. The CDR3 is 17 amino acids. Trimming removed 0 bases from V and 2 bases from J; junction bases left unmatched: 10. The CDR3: CASSQDLGSGDPYEQYF. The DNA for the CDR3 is TGCGCCAGCAGCCAAGATCTGGGGAGCGGGGACCCCTACGAGCAGTACTTC.

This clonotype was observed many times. The CDR3 DNA is TGCGCCAGCAGCCAAGATCTCGGCCACGACTATGGCTACACCTTC. Protein: CASSQDLGHDYGYTF. This chain joins TRBV4-3 and TRBJ1-2, with D unclear. This CDR3 spans 15 amino acids. The ends were cut back, 0 bases at V and 3 bases at J, with 11 bases in the middle. Per germline, CDR1 LGHNA and CDR2 YSLEER.